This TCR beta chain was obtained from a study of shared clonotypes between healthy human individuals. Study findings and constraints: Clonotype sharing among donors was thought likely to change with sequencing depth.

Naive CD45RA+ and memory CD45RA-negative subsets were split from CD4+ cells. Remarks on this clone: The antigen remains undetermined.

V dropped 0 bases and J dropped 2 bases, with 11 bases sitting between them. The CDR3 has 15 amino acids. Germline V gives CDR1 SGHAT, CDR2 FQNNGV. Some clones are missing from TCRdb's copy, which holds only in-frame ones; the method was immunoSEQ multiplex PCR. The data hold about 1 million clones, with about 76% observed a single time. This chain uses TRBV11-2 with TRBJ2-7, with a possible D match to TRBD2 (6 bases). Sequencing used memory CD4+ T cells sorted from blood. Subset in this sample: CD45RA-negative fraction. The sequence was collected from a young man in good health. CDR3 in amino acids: CASSLDWAGTYEQYF. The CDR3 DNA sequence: TGTGCCAGCAGCTTAGATTGGGCGGGAACCTACGAGCAGTACTTC. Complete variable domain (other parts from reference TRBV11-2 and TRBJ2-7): EAGVAQSPRYKIIEKRQSVAFWCNPISGHATLYWYQQILGQGPKLLIQFQNNGVVDDSQLPKDRFSAERLKGVDSTLKIQPAKLEDSAVYLCASSLDWAGTYEQYFGPGTRLTVT.